These 23 T cell receptor beta chains share one sample of origin, sequenced in a study of T cell clonality in common variable immunodeficiency. The data were produced by immunoSEQ multiplex PCR, yet TCRdb's version contains in-frame clones alone and is incomplete. Sampling found roughly 79,000 clones, none seen once. The sample taken for sequencing was peripheral blood mononuclear cells. Every receptor here comes from a person aged 18 to 70 in good health.

This clone came up many times. The missing CDR3 end, 3 residues past where the read stops, is filled in from the germline J gene. V is TRBV20-1 and J is TRBJ2-7; TRBD2 might be the D (6 bases). Germline CDR1 DFQATT, CDR2 SNEGSKA (reference sequence). The V end lost 0 bases, the J end lost 0 bases, and 21 bases lay between the germline ends. The CDR3 runs to 18 residues. CDR3 DNA, as far as it was read: TGCAGTGCTAGAGATGGCTTGCCCCGGGACTTAAGCTCCTACGAG. This codes for CSARDGLPRDLSSYE. From start to end, the CDR3 is CSARDGLPRDLSSYEQYF.

About this clone: The sequence runs out 3 residues before the end of the CDR3; the remainder is reconstructed from the germline J gene. The chain recombines TRBV7-2 with TRBJ1-1, with D tentatively TRBD1 (6 bases). This CDR3 is built from 12 residues. Germline CDR1 is SGHTA and CDR2 is FQGNSA. V was clipped by 4 bases and J by 6 bases, with 9 bases between them. The CDR3 is CASSYTGSEAFF. The CDR3 bases that were read are TGTGCCAGCAGCTACACAGGGTCTGAA.

This clone was picked up many times. The read falls 3 residues short of the CDR3 end, and the missing part is taken from the germline J gene. This sequence joins TRBV6-2 or TRBV6-3 and TRBJ1-5; D gene unclear. V was clipped by 7 bases and J by 2 bases, with 12 bases between them. Germline assignment: CDR1 MNHEY and CDR2 SVGEGT. This CDR3 is 14 amino acids long. The part of the CDR3 DNA that was read is TGTGCCAGCACCCTTACCCCAGGCAATCAGCCC. Its protein product is CASTLTPGNQP. The whole CDR3 protein reads CASTLTPGNQPQHF.

This clone was seen many times. The observed sequence ends 3 residues before the CDR3 terminus, with the missing tail filled in from the germline J gene. The chain employs TRBV12-3 or TRBV12-4 and TRBJ1-5, with 7 bases lining up with TRBD1. The CDR3 spans 14 residues. With V trimmed by 3 bases and J by 5 bases, 4 bases remained unmatched. The CDR3 sequence: CASSFGQEHQPQHF. CDR3 DNA, as far as it was read: TGTGCCAGCAGTTTCGGACAGGAGCATCAGCCC.

Many counts were recorded for this clone. The CDR3 extends 3 residues past the end of the read, so its final part is completed from the germline J gene. This chain links TRBV7-3 with TRBJ2-3; TRBD2 matches at 7 bases. CDR1 and CDR2 from the germline V gene are SGHTA and FQGTGA. Unmatched junction bases numbered 11, after V lost 0 bases and J lost 5 bases. CDR3 length equals 17 residues. The part of the CDR3 DNA that was read is TGTGCCAGCAGCTTAACGAGTCCGCGGGAGTATCAAGATACG. This codes for CASSLTSPREYQDT. The CDR3 as a whole reads CASSLTSPREYQDTQYF.

The table lists this clone with many counts. The sequenced part of the CDR3 DNA is TGCAGTGCTACTAGCGCAGTGAGCTCCTACAATGAG. The encoded protein is CSATSAVSSYNE. The entire CDR3 protein reads CSATSAVSSYNEQFF. This sequence joins TRBV20-1 and TRBJ2-1, with D tentatively TRBD2 (6 bases). From the germline J gene comes the end of the CDR3, since the read stops 3 residues before it. V lost 4 bases and J lost 0, with 13 bases in between. Germline loops: CDR1 DFQATT, CDR2 SNEGSKA (reference sequence). This CDR3 is 15 amino acids long.

This clone has a count of ten or more. The sequence runs out 3 residues before the end of the CDR3; the remainder is reconstructed from the germline J gene. The rearrangement links TRBV12-3 or TRBV12-4 to TRBJ2-1, with D uncertain. Trimming removed 5 bases at V and 5 bases at J, with 4 bases between. The CDR3 runs 11 residues. The CDR3 region is CASSLNNEQFF. The part of the CDR3 DNA that was read is TGTGCCAGCAGTCTAAACAATGAG.

This clone occurred many times. The CDR3 extends 3 residues past the end of the read, so its final part is completed from the germline J gene. The rearrangement uses TRBV7-8 and TRBJ2-7; a possible D gene is TRBD2 (7 bases). This CDR3 comprises 13 residues. Germline V CDR1 and CDR2: SGHVS, FQNEAQ. V was trimmed by 2 bases and J by 5 bases, leaving 10 bases between them. Incomplete CDR3 DNA: TGTGCCAGCAGCTTAAGGGGGGGCCACGAG. Amino acids: CASSLRGGHE. The full CDR3 is CASSLRGGHEQYF.

This clone was detected only a few times. Read coverage stops 3 residues before the CDR3 terminus; the germline J gene supplies the remainder. The genes are TRBV11-1 and TRBJ1-1; tentatively, D is TRBD1 (5 bases). V was cut by 4 bases and J by 5 bases, with 14 bases left in between. CDR3 length equals 14 residues. Germline CDR1 and CDR2: SGHAT and FQDESV (reference sequence). The DNA read from the CDR3 is TGTGCCAGCAGCTCCCAGGGATCCTCTACTGAA. Protein sequence: CASSSQGSSTE. The CDR3 in its entirety is CASSSQGSSTEAFF.

This clone was observed many times. The read is 3 residues too short to cover the CDR3 end, so that end is filled in from the germline J gene. The V gene is TRBV19, the J gene TRBJ2-1; 9 bases are shared with TRBD2. The CDR3 covers 13 residues. CDR1 is LNHDA and CDR2 is SQIVND in the germline V gene (reference sequence). V gave up 4 bases and J gave up 6 bases; unmatched junction bases: 1. This CDR3 is CASSTSGTNEQFF. CDR3 bases read: TGTGCCAGTAGTACTAGCGGGACCAATGAG. Complete variable domain (other parts from reference TRBV19 and TRBJ2-1): DGGITQSPKYLFRKEGQNVTLSCEQNLNHDAMYWYRQDPGQGLRLIYYSQIVNDFQKGDIAEGYSVSREKKESFPLTVTSAQKNPTAFYLCASSTSGTNEQFFGPGTRLTVL.

In its sample, this clone was seen a few times. The observed sequence ends 3 residues before the CDR3 terminus, with the missing tail filled in from the germline J gene. V and J are TRBV19 and TRBJ1-5; perhaps TRBD1 as D (5 bases). Trimming removed 6 bases from V and 2 bases from J, with 17 bases in between. The CDR3 has 16 amino acids. Germline-derived CDR1 and CDR2 are LNHDA and SQIVND (reference sequence). The sequenced part of the CDR3 DNA is TGTGCCAGTAGAGTGGGGGGGGGAGGGGGCAATCAGCCC. Its translation is CASRVGGGGGNQP. The whole CDR3 sequence is CASRVGGGGGNQPQHF.

This clone was seen a handful of times. Read coverage stops 3 residues before the CDR3 terminus; the germline J gene supplies the remainder. The chain carries TRBV7-9 and TRBJ1-1; possibly TRBD1 for D (6 bases). The germline gives CDR1 SEHNR, CDR2 FQNEAQ (reference sequence). The length of the CDR3 is 14 residues. V was pared by 5 bases and J by 4 bases, with 14 bases between. Incomplete CDR3 DNA: TGTGCCAGCAGCGCCTTTGACAGGCGCACTGAA. Its protein is CASSAFDRRTE. The CDR3, in full, reads CASSAFDRRTEAFF.

This clone was seen repeatedly, ten times or more. Read sequence stops 3 residues before the CDR3 end, and the germline J gene provides the missing end. V usage is TRBV19 and J usage is TRBJ1-5, with D tentatively TRBD1 (6 bases). Deletions cut 7 bases from V and 3 bases from J, with 10 bases between. The CDR3 totals 13 residues. Per germline, CDR1 LNHDA and CDR2 SQIVND (reference sequence). The chain's CDR3 is CASNRAYNQPQHF. The sequenced CDR3 bases are TGTGCCAGTAACAGGGCTTACAATCAGCCC.

This clone was detected ten times or more. The read falls 3 residues short of the CDR3 end, and the missing part is taken from the germline J gene. The chain couples TRBV20-1 to TRBJ2-7; 7 nucleotides agree with TRBD2. Germline assignment: CDR1 DFQATT and CDR2 SNEGSKA (reference sequence). CDR3 size: 14 residues. V lost 2 bases to trimming and J lost 2 bases; unmatched junction nucleotides: 6. The sequenced part of the CDR3 DNA is TGCAGTGCTAGAAGGAGCGGGACTGCCTACGAG. This sequence encodes CSARRSGTAYE. The CDR3 as a whole reads CSARRSGTAYEQYF.

This clone was detected ten times or more. The CDR3 goes on 3 residues after the read ends, and that part is filled in from the germline J gene. V and J are TRBV5-1 and TRBJ2-1, with unresolved D. From germline, CDR1 is SGHRS and CDR2 YFSETQ. V was cut by 1 base and J by 6 bases, with 5 bases left in between. The CDR3 runs to 12 residues. The CDR3 sequence: CASSLSSNEQFF. The sequenced CDR3 bases are TGCGCCAGCAGCTTGTCCAGCAATGAG.

This clone was recorded at least ten times. The junction shows a germline mismatch at one end, possibly a read error. The read is 3 residues too short to cover the CDR3 end, so that end is filled in from the germline J gene. V and J are TRBV4-2 and TRBJ1-4, with D uncertain. The CDR3 is 14 amino acids. Germline V CDR1 and CDR2: LGHNA, YNFKEQ. The CDR3 loop is CASSQDRGNEKLFF. Incomplete CDR3 DNA: TGCGCCAGCAGCCAAGATCGAGGGAATGAAAAA.

This clone was found many times. The read finishes 3 residues shy of the CDR3 end, and the germline J gene is used to complete it. This chain links TRBV7-3 with TRBJ2-5; tentatively, D is TRBD2 (5 bases). Between the trimmed V and J ends, which lost 3 bases and 1 base, there was a span of 12 bases. Germline CDR1 and CDR2: SGHTA and FQGTGA. This CDR3 contains 15 residues. The CDR3 sequence is CASSLGGQPQETQYF. The CDR3 bases that were read are TGTGCCAGCAGCTTGGGCGGGCAACCCCAAGAGACC.

As concerns this clone: The CDR3 end lies 3 residues beyond the end of the read and is filled in from the germline J gene. This chain links TRBV10-2 with TRBJ2-5, with 11 bases matching TRBD2. V lost 9 bases to trimming and J lost 0 bases; unmatched junction nucleotides: 6. The CDR3 contains 15 residues. CDR1 and CDR2 from the germline V gene are WSHSY and SAAADI. The CDR3 loop reads CASTLAGENQETQYF. The sequenced part of the CDR3 DNA is TGCGCCAGTACACTAGCGGGGGAGAACCAAGAGACC.

Many counts were recorded for this clone. The read is 3 residues too short to cover the CDR3 end, so that end is filled in from the germline J gene. The genes are TRBV18 and TRBJ1-2, with D possibly TRBD1 on 5 matching bases. Trimming took off 3 bases at V and 7 bases at J, with 12 bases between the two ends. The germline gives CDR1 KGHSH, CDR2 LQKENI. This CDR3 has 13 amino acids. The sequenced part of the CDR3 DNA is TGTGCCAGCTCACCGGCGACAGAGACTGGC. This sequence encodes CASSPATETG. The full-length CDR3 reads as CASSPATETGYTF. Using reference TRBV18 and TRBJ1-2 for the parts outside the CDR3, the full variable domain is NAGVMQNPRHLVRRRGQEARLRCSPMKGHSHVYWYRQLPEEGLKFMVYLQKENIIDESGMPKERFSAEFPKEGPSILRIQQVVRGDSAAYFCASSPATETGYTFGSGTRLTVV.

This clone has at least ten counts. The read comes to an end 3 residues before the CDR3 does, leaving the germline J gene to fill in the end. The chain combines TRBV20-1 with TRBJ2-7; D possibly corresponds to TRBD2 (6 bases). Trimming took off 5 bases at V and 2 bases at J, with 10 bases between the two ends. The CDR3 contains 12 residues. Germline assignment: CDR1 DFQATT and CDR2 SNEGSKA (reference sequence). The CDR3 bases that were read are TGCAGTGCTTCTAGCGAGCCCTACGAG. Amino acid sequence: CSASSEPYE. The entire CDR3 sequence reads CSASSEPYEQYF.

This clone occurred many times. The read stops 3 residues short of the end of the CDR3; the missing end is completed from the germline J gene. The chain joins TRBV5-1 to TRBJ2-5; 12 nucleotides match TRBD2. Germline V gene data show CDR1 as SGHRS and CDR2 as YFSETQ. CDR3 length equals 16 residues. Trimming at V came to 1 base and at J to 5 bases, leaving 6 bases not matched to a gene. The sequenced part of the CDR3 DNA is TGCGCCAGCAGCTTGCGACTAGCGGGGGATCAGGAGACC. As protein: CASSLRLAGDQET. The full CDR3 reads CASSLRLAGDQETQYF.

This clone was counted at least ten times. The CDR3 end is not reached by the read, which stops 3 residues before it; the germline J gene fills it in. This rearrangement joins TRBV7-2 to TRBJ2-3; D ambiguous. Per germline, CDR1 SGHTA and CDR2 FQGNSA. V was shortened by 0 bases and J by 1 base, with 5 bases between the two germline ends. CDR3 length: 14 amino acids. The CDR3: CASSLARGTDTQYF. The sequenced CDR3 bases are TGTGCCAGCAGCTTAGCGCGAGGCACAGATACG.

The sample holds many counts of this clone. The DNA read from the CDR3 is TGTGCCAGCAGCTTAGTAGGGTTAGGCACTGAA. Amino acids: CASSLVGLGTE. The entire CDR3 reads CASSLVGLGTEAFF. The chain employs TRBV7-2 and TRBJ1-1; D unresolved. The read finishes 3 residues shy of the CDR3 end, and the germline J gene is used to complete it. The CDR3 has 14 amino acids. Trimming took 1 base from V and 4 from J, leaving 10 bases between them. The V gene's germline CDR1 is SGHTA and CDR2 FQGNSA.